This T cell receptor (beta chain) was identified during a study of blood T cell repertoires in COVID-19. Background on the study: From the United States, Italy and Spain came samples of acute and convalescent COVID-19. Sample material is recorded as cDNA or gDNA derived from T cells, B-cell-depleted T cells, or PBMCs.

The sample holds a few counts of this clone. After removal of 4 bases from V and 8 bases from J, the junction contained 6 bases not matched to a gene. The length of the CDR3 is 14 residues. Germline values: CDR1 SGHRS, CDR2 YFSETQ. Per the authors' pipeline: Researchers report that nucleated cell counts were estimated from reference gene primer amplification. TCRdb keeps only in-frame clones here, not all; method: immunoSEQ multiplex PCR. The DNA was the basis for D and trimming; V, J and clone size are from that table. The table records 200,000 to 300,000 clones, 65% to 90% of them present only once.

The chain combines TRBV5-1 with TRBJ2-1; 10 bases line up with TRBD1. The sequence came from a man under 40 with active or convalescent COVID-19. Sequenced: peripheral blood. The CDR3 protein is CASSPGQGFDEQFF. The CDR3 coding sequence is TGCGCCAGCAGCCCGGGACAGGGGTTCGATGAGCAGTTCTTC. The whole variable domain, filled in from reference TRBV5-1 and TRBJ2-1, reads KAGVTQTPRYLIKTRGQQVTLSCSPISGHRSVSWYQQTPGQGLQFLFEYFSETQRNKGNFPGRFSGRQFSNSRSEMNVSTLELGDSALYLCASSPGQGFDEQFFGPGTRLTVL.